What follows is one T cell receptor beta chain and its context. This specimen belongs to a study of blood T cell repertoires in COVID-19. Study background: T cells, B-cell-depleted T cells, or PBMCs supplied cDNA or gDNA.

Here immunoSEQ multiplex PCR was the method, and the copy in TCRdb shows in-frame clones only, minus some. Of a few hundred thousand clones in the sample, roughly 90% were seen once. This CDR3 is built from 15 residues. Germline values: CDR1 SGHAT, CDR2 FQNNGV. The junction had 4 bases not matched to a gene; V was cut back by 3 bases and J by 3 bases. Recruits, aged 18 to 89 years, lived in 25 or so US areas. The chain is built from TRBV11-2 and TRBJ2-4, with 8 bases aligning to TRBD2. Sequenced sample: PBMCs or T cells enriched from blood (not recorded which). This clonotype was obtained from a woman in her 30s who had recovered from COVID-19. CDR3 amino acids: CASSFPGLGKNIQYF. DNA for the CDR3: TGTGCCAGCAGCTTTCCGGGACTAGGCAAAAACATTCAGTACTTC.